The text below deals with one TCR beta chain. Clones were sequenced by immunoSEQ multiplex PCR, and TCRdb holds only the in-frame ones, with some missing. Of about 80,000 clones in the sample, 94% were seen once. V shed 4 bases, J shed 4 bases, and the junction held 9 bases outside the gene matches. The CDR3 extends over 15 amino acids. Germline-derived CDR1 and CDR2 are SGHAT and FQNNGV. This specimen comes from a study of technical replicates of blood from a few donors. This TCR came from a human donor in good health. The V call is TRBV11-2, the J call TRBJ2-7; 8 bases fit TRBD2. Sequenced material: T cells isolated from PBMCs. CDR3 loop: CASSSPPAGAYEQYF. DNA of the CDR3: TGTGCCAGCAGCTCTCCCCCAGCGGGAGCTTACGAGCAGTACTTC.